The rows below give T cell receptor beta chains drawn from one sample of a study of cytomegalovirus exposure and HLA in healthy donors. TCRdb's table, derived via immunoSEQ multiplex PCR, lists solely in-frame clones and lacks some. The sample has some 250,000 clones; 90% are singletons. The material sequenced was PBMCs. The receptor set was obtained from a woman aged 18-29 years in good health and CMV-seronegative. CDR3s include the opening cysteine and the closing phenylalanine or tryptophan. A D gene is named only where the DNA matches it firmly. Some rows have no size entry. The others give once, few or many, or a class for an expanded clone.

V: TRBV7-9
D: .
J: TRBJ1-1
size: .
CDR3: CASSLALLEAFF
DNA: TGTGCCAGCAGCTTAGCTCTATTGGAAGCTTTCTTT

V: TRBV18
D: .
J: TRBJ1-1
size: .
CDR3: CASSPSGAENTEAFF
DNA: TGTGCCAGCTCACCCTCAGGGGCCGAGAACACTGAAGCTTTCTTT

V: TRBV5-1
D: TRBD1
J: TRBJ1-4
size: .
CDR3: CASSLGTGEEKLFF
DNA: TGCGCCAGCAGCTTGGGGACAGGGGAGGAAAAACTGTTTTTT

V: TRBV13
D: .
J: TRBJ2-3
size: .
CDR3: CASSGRQGPDTQYF
DNA: TGTGCCAGCAGTGGGCGTCAGGGCCCAGATACGCAGTATTTT

V: TRBV2
D: TRBD1
J: TRBJ1-4
size: once
CDR3: CASGTGPNEKLFF
DNA: TGTGCCAGCGGGACAGGACCTAATGAAAAACTGTTTTTT

V: TRBV10-1
D: .
J: TRBJ1-5
size: .
CDR3: CASSRGMGQPQHF
DNA: TGCGCCAGCAGCAGAGGGATGGGACAGCCCCAGCATTTT

V: TRBV6-1
D: TRBD1
J: TRBJ1-3
size: .
CDR3: CASSGGQLGSGNTIYF
DNA: TGTGCCAGCAGTGGGGGACAGCTTGGCTCTGGAAACACCATATATTTT

V: TRBV6-1
D: .
J: TRBJ1-5
size: .
CDR3: CASRDWTATNQPQHF
DNA: TGTGCCAGCAGAGATTGGACTGCTACTAATCAGCCCCAGCATTTT

V: TRBV29-1
D: .
J: TRBJ1-1
size: .
CDR3: CSVQERWTEAFF
DNA: TGCAGCGTTCAGGAAAGGTGGACTGAAGCTTTCTTT

V: TRBV4-3
D: .
J: TRBJ1-2
size: .
CDR3: CASSQVGRGANYGYTF
DNA: TGCGCCAGCAGCCAAGTGGGGAGGGGAGCTAACTATGGCTACACCTTC

V: TRBV27
D: .
J: TRBJ1-4
size: once
CDR3: CASSYRLGSGLFF
DNA: TGTGCCAGCAGCTACCGTCTCGGGTCTGGACTGTTTTTT

V: TRBV19
D: TRBD1
J: TRBJ2-7
size: .
CDR3: CASSMAHRGPYEQYF
DNA: TGTGCCAGTAGTATGGCCCACAGGGGGCCCTACGAGCAGTACTTC

V: TRBV10-3
D: .
J: TRBJ2-2
size: few
CDR3: CAISELIANTGELFF
DNA: TGTGCCATCAGTGAGTTAATTGCGAACACCGGGGAGCTGTTTTTT

V: TRBV7-8
D: .
J: TRBJ2-1
size: .
CDR3: CASRTEVRGEQFF
DNA: TGTGCCAGCAGGACGGAGGTTAGAGGTGAGCAGTTCTTC

V: TRBV30
D: .
J: TRBJ1-5
size: .
CDR3: CAWSVRGFYNCGNQPQHF
DNA: TGTGCCTGGAGTGTAAGAGGGTTCTACAATTGTGGCAATCAGCCCCAGCATTTT

V: TRBV15
D: .
J: TRBJ2-5
size: .
CDR3: CATSGGYQETQYF
DNA: TGTGCCACCAGCGGGGGGTACCAAGAGACCCAGTACTTC

V: TRBV7-2
D: .
J: TRBJ1-1
size: .
CDR3: CASRLSRITEAFF
DNA: TGTGCCAGCAGGCTTAGTAGAATCACTGAAGCTTTCTTT

V: TRBV19
D: .
J: TRBJ1-4
size: .
CDR3: CASTYHRESEKLFF
DNA: TGTGCCAGTACCTATCACAGGGAAAGTGAAAAACTGTTTTTT

V: TRBV5-4
D: .
J: TRBJ2-5
size: .
CDR3: CASSFDLQETQYF
DNA: TGTGCCAGCAGCTTCGACTTGCAAGAGACCCAGTACTTC

V: TRBV7-9
D: .
J: TRBJ1-5
size: .
CDR3: CASSGGQYNQPQHF
DNA: TGTGCCAGCAGCGGCGGACAGTACAATCAGCCCCAGCATTTT

V: TRBV28
D: TRBD1
J: TRBJ2-1
size: .
CDR3: CASSTTGGNEQFF
DNA: TGTGCCAGCAGTACGACAGGGGGGAATGAGCAGTTCTTC

V: TRBV27
D: TRBD1
J: TRBJ1-2
size: once
CDR3: CASSLRGLDGYTF
DNA: TGTGCCAGCAGTTTAAGGGGGCTGGATGGCTACACCTTC

V: TRBV28
D: TRBD1
J: TRBJ1-1
size: .
CDR3: CASSLSFWDRGPEAFF
DNA: TGTGCCAGCAGTTTATCGTTTTGGGACAGGGGCCCTGAAGCTTTCTTT

V: TRBV6-5
D: .
J: TRBJ1-2
size: .
CDR3: CASRAGVLNGYTF
DNA: TGTGCCAGCAGGGCAGGGGTCTTGAATGGCTACACCTTC

V: TRBV21-1
D: .
J: TRBJ1-5
size: .
CDR3: CASSTPRDRYNNQPQHF
DNA: TGTGCCAGCAGCACCCCCCGGGACAGGTATAACAATCAGCCCCAGCATTTT

V: TRBV5-1
D: TRBD2
J: TRBJ2-7
size: .
CDR3: CASSRNRAGGTYEQYF
DNA: TGCGCCAGCAGCCGCAACAGGGCGGGGGGAACCTACGAGCAGTACTTC

V: TRBV19
D: .
J: TRBJ1-1
size: .
CDR3: CASSPSLQNTEAFF
DNA: TGTGCCAGTAGTCCATCACTCCAGAACACTGAAGCTTTCTTT

V: TRBV28
D: TRBD1
J: TRBJ1-2
size: .
CDR3: CASSRQGGYGYTF
DNA: TGTGCCAGCAGTCGACAGGGGGGCTATGGCTACACCTTC

V: TRBV28
D: .
J: TRBJ2-1
size: .
CDR3: CASSQGGESYNEQFF
DNA: TGTGCCAGCAGCCAAGGAGGGGAATCCTACAATGAGCAGTTCTTC

V: TRBV28
D: .
J: TRBJ2-3
size: .
CDR3: CASSLLASSSTDTQYF
DNA: TGTGCCAGCAGTTTACTAGCCAGCTCAAGCACAGATACGCAGTATTTT

V: TRBV4-3
D: TRBD1
J: TRBJ2-1
size: .
CDR3: CASSHIQGNRDEQFF
DNA: TGCGCCAGCAGCCATATACAGGGGAATAGGGATGAGCAGTTCTTC

V: TRBV9
D: TRBD1
J: TRBJ2-1
size: few
CDR3: CASSVAGTGNEQFF
DNA: TGTGCCAGCAGCGTAGCCGGGACAGGGAATGAGCAGTTCTTC

V: TRBV28
D: TRBD1
J: TRBJ2-2
size: .
CDR3: CASSGTAWNTGELFF
DNA: TGTGCCAGCAGCGGGACAGCCTGGAACACCGGGGAGCTGTTTTTT

V: TRBV5-1
D: .
J: TRBJ1-2
size: .
CDR3: CASSGKSGGLGGYTF
DNA: TGCGCCAGCAGCGGGAAATCGGGGGGGCTCGGTGGCTACACCTTC

V: TRBV19
D: .
J: TRBJ1-1
size: .
CDR3: CASSTDTWNTEAFF
DNA: TGTGCCAGTAGTACGGACACTTGGAACACTGAAGCTTTCTTT

V: TRBV7-9
D: .
J: TRBJ2-2
size: .
CDR3: CASSLAQGRTGELFF
DNA: TGTGCCAGCAGCTTAGCACAGGGGAGGACCGGGGAGCTGTTTTTT

V: TRBV9
D: TRBD1
J: TRBJ2-7
size: once
CDR3: CASSPRTGSHEQYF
DNA: TGTGCCAGCAGCCCCCGGACAGGGAGCCACGAGCAGTACTTC

V: TRBV7-6
D: .
J: TRBJ1-1
size: .
CDR3: CASSIRGFSDTEAFF
DNA: TGTGCCAGCAGCATTAGGGGATTTTCAGACACTGAAGCTTTCTTT

V: TRBV6-5
D: .
J: TRBJ1-4
size: .
CDR3: CASSYLTANEKLFF
DNA: TGTGCCAGCAGTTACCTTACAGCAAATGAAAAACTGTTTTTT

V: TRBV7-9
D: .
J: TRBJ2-3
size: .
CDR3: CASSTPLAKPSDTQYF
DNA: TGTGCCAGCAGCACCCCACTAGCCAAGCCGTCAGATACGCAGTATTTT

V: TRBV6-6
D: TRBD1
J: TRBJ1-1
size: .
CDR3: CASSYPGTEMNTEAFF
DNA: TGTGCCAGCAGTTACCCTGGGACAGAAATGAACACTGAAGCTTTCTTT

V: TRBV5-6
D: TRBD1
J: TRBJ1-1
size: .
CDR3: CASSPYWDRGLNTEAFF
DNA: TGTGCCAGCAGTCCATATTGGGACAGGGGGTTGAACACTGAAGCTTTCTTT